The entry that follows covers one TCR beta chain sequence. Time point specified: pre-sensitization, week 0. Regarding treatment: therapeutic diphenylcyclopropenone sensitization with weekly scalp DPC. This record comes from a study of human T cells and chemical hapten exposure. MiXCR, applied by TCRdb to the RACE reads, yields one record per CDR3 protein. The table records some 300,000 distinct CDR3 sequences, 5.5% of them present only once. This CDR3 region has 15 residues. CDR1 is SGHTA and CDR2 is FQGNSA in the germline V gene. With 5 bases removed from V and 9 bases from J, the gap between germline ends came to 17 bases.

The TCR originated in a woman aged 18 to 35 with alopecia areata. Some clones in this sample may be carry-over from other donors' samples. This material consisted of whole blood, taken in connection with sensitization to the hapten diphenylcyclopropenone (DPC). The chain combines TRBV7-2 with TRBJ1-6, with D maybe TRBD1 (5 bases). CDR3 region: CASSPRGGFGSPLHF. CDR3 DNA sequence: TGTGCCAGCAGCCCTCGCGGGGGTTTCGGTTCACCCCTCCACTTT.